This passage covers 20 T cell receptor beta chains from one sample sequenced in a study of OX40 agonist ivuxolimab in advanced cancers. TCRdb's copy holds only in-frame clones and misses some; the assay was immunoSEQ multiplex PCR. The sample yields around 76,000 clones, roughly nine tenths seen once. The specimen was CD4+ or CD8+ T cells sorted from blood, collected in a trial of the OX40 agonist ivuxolimab. The source of these receptors is an adult with an advanced solid tumor such as melanoma, head and neck, liver or kidney cancer.

Relative to its sample, this clone is medium-sized (0.01 to 0.1%). This sequence joins TRBV7-9 and TRBJ2-7, with D hard to call. Germline V CDR1 and CDR2: SEHNR, FQNEAQ (reference sequence). Trimming cost V 2 bases and J 5 bases, with 4 bases left between them. The CDR3 runs 11 residues. The chain's CDR3 is CASSLSHEQYF. The CDR3 coding sequence is TGTGCCAGCAGCTTAAGCCACGAGCAGTACTTC.

The genes are TRBV28 and TRBJ2-3; 7 nucleotides line up with TRBD2. CDR1 is MDHEN, CDR2 SYDVKM, per germline. This CDR3 comprises 15 residues. The J segment lost 0 bases and the V segment lost 5 bases, leaving 5 bases of the junction unmatched. The CDR3 reads CASSPLAASTDTQYF. In nucleotides, the CDR3 is TGTGCCAGCAGTCCCCTAGCGGCTAGCACAGATACGCAGTATTTT. Based on the CDR3 plus reference TRBV28 and TRBJ2-3, the full variable domain is DVKVTQSSRYLVKRTGEKVFLECVQDMDHENMFWYRQDPGLGLRLIYFSYDVKMKEKGDIPEGYSVSREKKERFSLILESASTNQTSMYLCASSPLAASTDTQYFGPGTRLTVL.

The chain employs TRBV7-9 and TRBJ2-5; TRBD1 aligns across 7 bases. The CDR3 is 14 residues long. Trimming took 1 base from V and 4 from J; bases not matched to a gene: 3. Looked up from germline, CDR1 is SEHNR and CDR2 is FQNEAQ (reference sequence). CDR3 bases: TGTGCCAGCAGCTTAGGGACAGGAGGAGAGACCCAGTACTTC. It is translated as CASSLGTGGETQYF.

V gene TRBV4-1 combines with J gene TRBJ1-1; D might be TRBD1 (6 bases). The CDR3 totals 16 residues. From germline, CDR1 is MGHRA and CDR2 YSYEKL. V was clipped by 3 bases and J by 5 bases, with 19 bases between them. The chain's CDR3 is CASSQVQVGAWTEAFF. The CDR3 DNA reads as TGCGCCAGCAGCCAGGTACAAGTGGGGGCATGGACTGAAGCTTTCTTT.

The J gene is TRBJ2-5, the V gene TRBV18; D gene uncertain. The CDR3 extends over 13 amino acids. Germline CDR1 and CDR2: KGHSH and LQKENI. Between the trimmed V and J ends, which lost 0 bases and 4 bases, there was a span of 6 bases. CDR3 bases: TGTGCCAGCTCACCACCGAGTAGAGAGACCCAGTACTTC. Protein sequence: CASSPPSRETQYF.

The gene calls are TRBV27 and TRBJ1-1; D unresolved. V was clipped by 2 bases and J by 7 bases, with 17 bases between them. Germline CDR1 and CDR2: MNHEY and SMNVEV (reference sequence). This CDR3 comprises 15 residues. CDR3 residues: CASSLTVGPRGEAFF. DNA of the CDR3: TGTGCCAGCAGTTTAACGGTAGGACCTCGGGGTGAAGCTTTCTTT.

This sequence joins TRBV7-9 and TRBJ2-7; the match to TRBD2 covers 8 bases. The CDR3 is made up of 15 amino acids. CDR1 is SEHNR, CDR2 FQNEAQ, per germline (reference sequence). With V trimmed by 4 bases and J by 1 base, 6 bases remained unmatched. This CDR3 reads CASSSSGGRSYEQYF. CDR3 bases: TGTGCCAGCAGCTCCTCGGGAGGGCGATCCTACGAGCAGTACTTC.

This rearrangement joins TRBV12-2 to TRBJ2-5. The J call is doubtful: the DNA matches TRBJ2-7 better. TRBV12-2 counts as a pseudogene. The CDR3 extends over 14 amino acids. CDR3 DNA: TGTGCAAGTCGCTGGGAAGGCCGAACCTACGAGCAGTACTTC. As protein: CASRWEGRTYEQYF.

CDR3 in DNA: TGTGCCAGCAGCTGGGGGACAGATCGTTCCTACGAGCAGTACTTC. It yields the protein CASSWGTDRSYEQYF. V and J are TRBV27 and TRBJ2-7, with 7 bases lining up with TRBD1. CDR3 size: 15 residues. Germline lookup yields CDR1 MNHEY and CDR2 SMNVEV (reference sequence). The J segment lost 1 base and the V segment lost 6 bases, leaving 9 bases of the junction unmatched.

V and J are TRBV27 and TRBJ1-2; D possibly corresponds to TRBD1 (6 bases). V was clipped by 0 bases and J by 3 bases, with 8 bases between them. The CDR3 runs to 14 residues. The germline V gene encodes CDR1 MNHEY and CDR2 SMNVEV (reference sequence). In nucleotides, the CDR3 is TGTGCCAGCAGTTTATCGAGACAGGACTATGGCTACACCTTC. The encoded protein is CASSLSRQDYGYTF.

The rearrangement joins TRBV4-2 to TRBJ2-5, with D possibly TRBD1 on 7 matching bases. This CDR3 region has 13 residues. V was pared by 8 bases and J by 3 bases, with 13 bases between. Germline CDR1 is LGHNA and CDR2 is YNFKEQ. The CDR3 coding sequence is TGTGCCAGCGGCAGCAGGGGGGAAGAGACCCAGTACTTC. Its protein is CASGSRGEETQYF.

The J gene is TRBJ2-1, the V gene TRBV2, with 8 bases that match TRBD2. The V and J ends lost 6 bases and 3 bases, in that order; junction bases with no gene match: 4. This CDR3 contains 14 residues. Per the germline V gene, CDR1 is SNHLY and CDR2 is FYNNEI. This CDR3 is CASRGGGIYNEQFF. CDR3 DNA: TGTGCCAGCAGAGGCGGGGGGATCTACAATGAGCAGTTCTTC. Variable domain in full (rest from reference TRBV2 and TRBJ2-1): EPEVTQTPSHQVTQMGQEVILRCVPISNHLYFYWYRQILGQKVEFLVSFYNNEISEKSEIFDDQFSVERPDGSNFTLKIRSTKLEDSAMYFCASRGGGIYNEQFFGPGTRLTVL.

The V call is TRBV6-1, the J call TRBJ1-2; D not resolved. CDR1 is MNHNS and CDR2 is SASEGT in the germline V gene. CDR3 length: 16 residues. V lost 0 bases and J 0 bases, leaving 11 bases between the germline ends. In DNA form, the CDR3 reads TGTGCCAGCAGTGAAGCGCTTTGGGAGGCTAACTATGGCTACACCTTC. Protein sequence: CASSEALWEANYGYTF.

The V gene is TRBV2, the J gene TRBJ1-2; D gene ambiguous. CDR1 SNHLY and CDR2 FYNNEI come from the germline V gene. V dropped 7 bases and J dropped 8 bases, with 14 bases sitting between them. This CDR3 is 12 amino acids long. The CDR3 bases are TGTGCCAGCAAGCTCTTAGCGGTGGGCTACACCTTC. Its translation: CASKLLAVGYTF.

The CDR3 bases are TGTGCCAGCAGCCTAACGGCTGTCTACCAAGAGACCCAGTACTTC. This gives the protein CASSLTAVYQETQYF. This chain links TRBV7-9 with TRBJ2-5; unclear D gene. The CDR3 is 15 residues long. The ends were cut back, 5 bases at V and 0 bases at J, with 13 bases in the middle. CDR1 and CDR2 from the germline V gene are SEHNR and FQNEAQ (reference sequence).

The chain is built from TRBV4-1 and TRBJ1-5, with D perhaps TRBD1 (5 bases). The V and J ends lost 3 bases and 4 bases respectively, with 10 bases between them. This CDR3 region has 14 residues. The V gene's germline CDR1 is MGHRA and CDR2 YSYEKL. The CDR3 loop reads CASSQLGGNQPQHF. In nucleotides, the CDR3 is TGCGCCAGCAGCCAGCTCGGGGGTAATCAGCCCCAGCATTTT.

The CDR3 sequence: CASGSISGRVTDTQYF. The CDR3 bases are TGTGCCAGCGGCTCTATAAGCGGTAGGGTCACAGATACGCAGTATTTT. This rearrangement joins TRBV28 to TRBJ2-3; D might be TRBD2 (5 bases). The germline V gene encodes CDR1 MDHEN and CDR2 SYDVKM. The CDR3 is 16 residues long. The V end was cut by 8 bases, the J end by 2 bases, with 20 bases between.

The rearrangement joins TRBV7-9 to TRBJ1-3, with D unclear. Germline CDR1 is SEHNR and CDR2 is FQNEAQ (reference sequence). V lost 4 bases, J lost 0 bases, and 10 bases lay in between. The CDR3 totals 15 residues. DNA of the CDR3: TGTGCCAGCAGCTGGCAAGGCCTCTCTGGAAACACCATATATTTT. This sequence encodes CASSWQGLSGNTIYF.

The V call is TRBV6-1, the J call TRBJ2-1, with D perhaps assigned TRBD1 or TRBD2 (5 bases each). The CDR3 loop spans 15 amino acids. The germline CDR1 and CDR2 sequences are MNHNS and SASEGT. V was pared by 6 bases and J by 4 bases, with 16 bases between. CDR3 loop: CASSAQRDGYNEQFF. In DNA form, the CDR3 reads TGTGCCAGCAGCGCTCAACGGGACGGGTACAATGAGCAGTTCTTC.

The chain joins TRBV5-1 to TRBJ1-1, with TRBD1 as a possible D gene (5 bases). Germline V gives CDR1 SGHRS, CDR2 YFSETQ. The CDR3 is made up of 14 amino acids. Trimming took 1 base from V and 4 from J, leaving 11 bases between them. The CDR3 DNA reads as TGCGCCAGCAGCTTGACCCAGGGAGTCACTGAAGCTTTCTTT. Residues: CASSLTQGVTEAFF.